This is a list of T cell receptor beta chains from one sample in a study of lymphopenia after photon versus proton radiotherapy. Generated by immunoSEQ multiplex PCR, the TCRdb table keeps only in-frame clones and is missing some. Seen here are just over 30,000 clones, approximately 93% observed once, and the top ten hold roughly 0.71%. Sequenced material: peripheral blood, taken from a patient treated with photon-based radiotherapy. These receptors originate from a woman in her fifties or sixties with cholangiocarcinoma. The CDR3 runs from the conserved cysteine through the conserved F or W. A D gene is named only where the DNA matches it firmly. Clone sizes are given selectively: once, few, many, or a class where the clone is expanded.

cdr3_nt,cdr3_aa,clone_size,j_call,d_call,v_call
TGTGCCAGCAGCGTACGATCAGAGGGTATCCACGAGCAGTACTTC,CASSVRSEGIHEQYF,NA,TRBJ2-7,NA,TRBV9
TGTGCCAGCAAAATCGATTCAGGGGGTGGTGAAGCTTTCTTT,CASKIDSGGGEAFF,NA,TRBJ1-1,TRBD1,TRBV2
TGTGCCAGCAGTCAAAATAGCAATCAGCCCCAGCATTTT,CASSQNSNQPQHF,once,TRBJ1-5,NA,TRBV6-6
TGCGCCATCCAAATCCAGGGCCCCGGGAACACTGAAGCTTTCTTT,CAIQIQGPGNTEAFF,NA,TRBJ1-1,NA,TRBV5-1
TGTGCCAGCAGCTTAGGCGGGACAGGGGGCGCGAGGTCTGGCTACACCTTC,CASSLGGTGGARSGYTF,NA,TRBJ1-2,TRBD1,TRBV7-2
TGTGCCAGCAGCCGGTCGCTCAATCAGCCCCAGCATTTT,CASSRSLNQPQHF,NA,TRBJ1-5,NA,TRBV7-6
TGTGCCTGGCAGACAGGGGATTATGGCTACACCTTC,CAWQTGDYGYTF,NA,TRBJ1-2,TRBD1,TRBV30
TGTGCCACCAGCAGAAAAGGAGAGACCCAGTACTTC,CATSRKGETQYF,NA,TRBJ2-5,NA,TRBV15
TGTGCCAGCAGCGGGGGGGCAGGGTCCGGTGGCTACACCTTC,CASSGGAGSGGYTF,NA,TRBJ1-2,NA,TRBV7-2
TGTGCCAGCAGCTTAGAGCCGCCGGGTAGCGGGGGCGCAGATACGCAGTATTTT,CASSLEPPGSGGADTQYF,NA,TRBJ2-3,TRBD2,TRBV11-2
TGTGCCAGCAGCTTCTCAGGGGGGAACACTGAAGCTTTCTTT,CASSFSGGNTEAFF,NA,TRBJ1-1,TRBD1,TRBV7-2
TGTGCCTGGGACCAGTCAGATACGCAGTATTTT,CAWDQSDTQYF,NA,TRBJ2-3,NA,TRBV30
TGTGCCAGCAGCTCCCAAGAGGGTAACTATGGCTACACCTTC,CASSSQEGNYGYTF,NA,TRBJ1-2,NA,TRBV7-2
TGTGCCTGGAGCCCTAGTATGAACACTGAAGCTTTCTTT,CAWSPSMNTEAFF,once,TRBJ1-1,NA,TRBV30
TGCGCCAGCAGCCAAGAACCCAGATTCGGTACGCAGTATTTT,CASSQEPRFGTQYF,NA,TRBJ2-3,NA,TRBV4-1
TGTGCCAGTACTCCAGGGGGCTTGCGGGATGGCTACACCTTC,CASTPGGLRDGYTF,NA,TRBJ1-2,TRBD1,TRBV28
TGCAGCGTAACCACAGGGAGTGGGCGCACTGAAGCTTTCTTT,CSVTTGSGRTEAFF,NA,TRBJ1-1,NA,TRBV29-1
TGTGCCAGTAGGGGACTAGCGGCGAACACCGGGGAGCTGTTTTTT,CASRGLAANTGELFF,NA,TRBJ2-2,TRBD2,TRBV19
TGTGCCAGCAGTTTCGCAGGGAATCAGCCCCAGCATTTT,CASSFAGNQPQHF,NA,TRBJ1-5,NA,TRBV27
TGTGCCAGTACCGACCTAGGTTTCTCTGGAAACACCATATATTTT,CASTDLGFSGNTIYF,NA,TRBJ1-3,NA,TRBV19
TGTGCCAGCAGCTTACTGGGGGATGAGCAGTACTTC,CASSLLGDEQYF,NA,TRBJ2-5,NA,TRBV11-2
TGTGCCAGCAGCCCTGGACAGGGGGCTAAAGCTTTCTTT,CASSPGQGAKAFF,NA,TRBJ1-1,TRBD1,TRBV7-2
TGTGCCAGCAGCTTATTCATGGATTCTAACTATGGCTACACCTTC,CASSLFMDSNYGYTF,few,TRBJ1-2,NA,TRBV7-9
TGTGCCAGCCGCGAGGGGGTCGTGAGCAATCAGCCCCAGCATTTT,CASREGVVSNQPQHF,NA,TRBJ1-5,NA,TRBV27